Each of the 18 T cell receptor beta chains below was sequenced from the same sample in a study of T cells in tuberculosis. The assay was immunoSEQ multiplex PCR, and TCRdb's table has in-frame clones only and misses some. Of tens of thousands of clones in the sample, approximately 95% were seen once. The source material was PBMCs. The receptors derive from a donor between 10 and 35 years old with latent tuberculosis or without tuberculosis infection.

Comment on this clone: The sample carries other DNA sequences with the same CDR3. This sequence joins TRBV5-1 and TRBJ2-3, with D maybe TRBD2 (5 bases). The CDR3 is 14 residues long. V was pared by 0 bases and J by 0 bases, with 5 bases between. Germline CDR1 SGHRS, CDR2 YFSETQ. CDR3 sequence: CASSLAGSTDTQYF. Written as DNA, the CDR3 is TGCGCCAGCAGCTTGGCGGGAAGCACAGATACGCAGTATTTT.

V and J are TRBV9 and TRBJ1-1, with 10 nucleotides matching TRBD1. The CDR3 is 18 residues long. Germline V lookup: CDR1 SGDLS, CDR2 YYNGEE. Unmatched junction bases numbered 11, after V lost 3 bases and J lost 0 bases. The CDR3 nucleotides read TGTGCCAGCAGCGCCCACTATGACAGGGGGCGATTGAACACTGAAGCTTTCTTT. As protein: CASSAHYDRGRLNTEAFF.

V gene TRBV5-5 combines with J gene TRBJ2-7, with D possibly being TRBD2 (5 bases). The CDR3 is 13 amino acids. Deletions cut 7 bases from V and 6 bases from J, with 17 bases between. CDR1 is SGHKS, CDR2 YYEKEE, per germline (reference sequence). CDR3 residues: CASEFRGSSEQYF. CDR3 nucleotide sequence: TGTGCCAGCGAGTTTCGGGGAAGCTCCGAGCAGTACTTC.

V gene TRBV9 combines with J gene TRBJ1-5; a possible D gene is TRBD1 (5 bases). V lost 6 bases and J 0 bases, leaving 13 bases between the germline ends. CDR3 length: 15 amino acids. Looked up from germline, CDR1 is SGDLS and CDR2 is YYNGEE. The CDR3 sequence is CASNPKGFSNQPQHF. The CDR3 nucleotides are TGTGCCAGCAACCCGAAGGGGTTTAGCAATCAGCCCCAGCATTTT.

J is TRBJ2-3 and V is TRBV2; D might be TRBD1 (6 bases). Germline-derived CDR1 and CDR2 are SNHLY and FYNNEI. Trimming shortened V by 7 bases and J by 0 bases, and 17 bases separated the two germline ends. This CDR3 is 16 amino acids long. CDR3 nucleotide sequence: TGTGCCAGCAAAGAACAGGGTTTAGTTAGCACAGATACGCAGTATTTT. It codes for CASKEQGLVSTDTQYF.

The V and J genes are TRBV9 and TRBJ1-2; unclear D gene. Per the germline V gene, CDR1 is SGDLS and CDR2 is YYNGEE. V shed 2 bases and J shed 3 bases, with 8 bases lying between them. CDR3 length equals 13 residues. The CDR3: CASSVEGHYGYTF. CDR3 DNA: TGTGCCAGCAGCGTTGAGGGCCACTATGGCTACACCTTC. Based on the CDR3 plus reference TRBV9 and TRBJ1-2, the full variable domain is DSGVTQTPKHLITATGQRVTLRCSPRSGDLSVYWYQQSLDQGLQFLIQYYNGEERAKGNILERFSAQQFPDLHSELNLSSLELGDSALYFCASSVEGHYGYTFGSGTRLTVV.

V and J are TRBV2 and TRBJ1-1; no reliable D call. The V gene's germline CDR1 is SNHLY and CDR2 FYNNEI. Trimming left V 7 bases short and J 1 base short, with 13 bases between. CDR3 length equals 14 residues. The CDR3 DNA reads as TGTGCCAGCACTCGGAACAGCCCGAACACTGAAGCTTTCTTT. Translation: CASTRNSPNTEAFF.

The rearrangement joins TRBV9 to TRBJ1-4; D gene ambiguous. The V gene lost 0 bases and the J gene lost 5 bases, with 11 bases spanning the gap. Germline V gives CDR1 SGDLS, CDR2 YYNGEE. The CDR3 runs to 15 residues. The CDR3 bases are TGTGCCAGCAGCGTAGGAGCAGGCTCGAATGAAAAACTGTTTTTT. Protein sequence: CASSVGAGSNEKLFF.

The chain joins TRBV6-5 to TRBJ1-4, with TRBD1 identical over 7 bases. After removal of 7 bases from V and 8 bases from J, the junction contained 13 bases not matched to a gene. This CDR3 has 15 amino acids. The germline V gene has CDR1 MNHEY and CDR2 SVGAGI. This CDR3 reads CASKRQGGRDEKLFF. The CDR3 bases are TGTGCCAGCAAACGACAGGGCGGGAGGGACGAAAAACTGTTTTTT.

V and J are TRBV29-1 and TRBJ1-1, with TRBD1 matching over 7 bases. The CDR3 is 14 residues long. Germline loops: CDR1 SQVTM, CDR2 ANQGSEA. V shed 5 bases, J shed 4 bases, and the junction held 10 bases outside the gene matches. Written as DNA, the CDR3 is TGCAGCGTTAAAATACCGTCAGGGGGCACTGAAGCTTTCTTT. Its protein product is CSVKIPSGGTEAFF.

The V call is TRBV7-2, the J call TRBJ1-1; D uncertain. There are 12 residues in the CDR3. Looked up from germline, CDR1 is SGHTA and CDR2 is FQGNSA. Trimming removed 4 bases at V and 1 base at J, with 4 bases between. The CDR3 DNA follows: TGTGCCAGCAGCTCCCGGAACACTGAAGCTTTCTTT. Protein: CASSSRNTEAFF. The entire variable domain, with the rest obtained from reference TRBV7-2 and TRBJ1-1, is as follows: GAGVSQSPSNKVTEKGKDVELRCDPISGHTALYWYRQSLGQGLEFLIYFQGNSAPDKSGLPSDRFSAERTGGSVSTLTIQRTQQEDSAVYLCASSSRNTEAFFGQGTRLTVV.

In this sample, this clone turned up a few times. V and J are TRBV2 and TRBJ2-3; 8 bases map to TRBD1. The CDR3 extends over 17 amino acids. Trimming cost V 6 bases and J 5 bases; bases outside gene matches: 16. CDR1 and CDR2 (germline): SNHLY, FYNNEI. CDR3 coding DNA: TGTGCCAGCAGAAAGACAGGGGAGGTGAGCGCACAAGATACGCAGTATTTT. Amino acids: CASRKTGEVSAQDTQYF.

This sequence joins TRBV7-9 and TRBJ2-1; D gene uncertain. The ends were cut back, 3 bases at V and 4 bases at J, with 7 bases in the middle. The CDR3 length is 13 residues. From germline, CDR1 is SEHNR and CDR2 FQNEAQ (reference sequence). This CDR3 is CASSFLVYNEQFF. CDR3 sequence (DNA): TGTGCCAGCAGCTTTCTTGTTTACAATGAGCAGTTCTTC.

CDR3 DNA sequence: TGTGCCAGCCGCACAGTTACCTCTGGGGCCAACGTCCTGACTTTC. This gives the protein CASRTVTSGANVLTF. The gene calls are TRBV6-5 and TRBJ2-6; D remains unclear. The CDR3 is made up of 15 amino acids. Germline V gene lookup returns CDR1 MNHEY and CDR2 SVGAGI. The ends were cut back, 8 bases at V and 0 bases at J, with 11 bases in the middle.

This clone was detected once. The J gene is TRBJ2-1, the V gene TRBV29-1, with D uncertain. V dropped 4 bases and J dropped 3 bases, with 10 bases sitting between them. CDR1 is SQVTM and CDR2 is ANQGSEA in the germline V gene. This CDR3 spans 13 amino acids. CDR3: CSVAVLDYNEQFF. Here the CDR3 DNA reads TGCAGCGTTGCGGTTCTCGACTACAATGAGCAGTTCTTC.

This chain joins TRBV5-1 and TRBJ1-2; D call uncertain. The CDR3 extends over 14 amino acids. V was trimmed by 4 bases and J by 6 bases, leaving 16 bases between them. Germline assignment: CDR1 SGHRS and CDR2 YFSETQ. The CDR3 here is CASSPEDLRDGYTF. The CDR3, as DNA: TGCGCCAGCAGCCCGGAGGACCTGAGGGATGGCTACACCTTC.

The chain links TRBV4-3 to TRBJ1-1, with no clear D. There are 14 residues in the CDR3. Per germline, CDR1 LGHNA and CDR2 YSLEER. Trimming pared 4 bases from V and 6 bases from J, leaving 15 bases between. The CDR3 DNA is TGCGCCAGCAGCCCTCGGGGTAGAGGTCCTGAAGCTTTCTTT. It encodes CASSPRGRGPEAFF.

The V gene is TRBV19, the J gene TRBJ1-1, with TRBD1 as a possible D gene (6 bases). The V end was cut by 8 bases, the J end by 6 bases, with 13 bases between. Germline V gene lookup returns CDR1 LNHDA and CDR2 SQIVND (reference sequence). The CDR3 has 12 amino acids. CDR3 amino acids: CASSGGLAEAFF. The CDR3 DNA follows: TGTGCCAGTTCGGGGGGGCTTGCTGAAGCTTTCTTT.